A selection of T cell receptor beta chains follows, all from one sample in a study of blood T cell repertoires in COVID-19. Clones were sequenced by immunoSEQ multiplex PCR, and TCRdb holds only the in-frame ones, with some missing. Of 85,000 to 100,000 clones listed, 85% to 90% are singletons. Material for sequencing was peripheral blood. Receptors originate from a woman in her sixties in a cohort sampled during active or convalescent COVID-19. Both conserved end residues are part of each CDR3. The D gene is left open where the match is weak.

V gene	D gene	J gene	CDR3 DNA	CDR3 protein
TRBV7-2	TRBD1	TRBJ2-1	TGTGCCAGCAGCCTCGACAGGGGGCCTTACAATGAGCAGTTCTTC	CASSLDRGPYNEQFF
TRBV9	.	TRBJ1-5	TGTGCCAGCAGCGTAGACAGCTATCAGCCCCAGCATTTT	CASSVDSYQPQHF
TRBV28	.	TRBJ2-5	TGTGCCAGCAGTTTGACTACAGAATACCAAGAGACCCAGTACTTC	CASSLTTEYQETQYF
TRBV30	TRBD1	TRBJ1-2	TGTGCCTGGAGTGTATGGGACAGGCATAACTATGGCTACACCTTC	CAWSVWDRHNYGYTF
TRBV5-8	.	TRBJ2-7	TGTGCCAGCAGCTTGACGGGTAGGCCTTCCATCTCCTACGAGCAGTACTTC	CASSLTGRPSISYEQYF
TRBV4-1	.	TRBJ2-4	TGCGCCAGCAGCCAAGATTTCGGGGTAGCCAAAAACATTCAGTACTTC	CASSQDFGVAKNIQYF
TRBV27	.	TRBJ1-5	TGTGCCAGCAGTCCCGGGTTACACCTAGGGGGTAGCAATCAGCCCCAGCATTTT	CASSPGLHLGGSNQPQHF
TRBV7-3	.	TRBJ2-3	TGTGCCAGCAGCTCAATCGGACTAAACACAGATACGCAGTATTTT	CASSSIGLNTDTQYF
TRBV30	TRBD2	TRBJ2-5	TGTGCCTGGAGCCCCGGGACTAGCAGGCAAGAGACCCAGTACTTC	CAWSPGTSRQETQYF
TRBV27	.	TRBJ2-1	TGTGCCAGCAGTTTATCGACTAGTCAGTCCAATGAGCAGTTCTTC	CASSLSTSQSNEQFF
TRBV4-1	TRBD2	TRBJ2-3	TGCGCCAGCAGCCAGCGGGGGGGGCGCACAGATACGCAGTATTTT	CASSQRGGRTDTQYF
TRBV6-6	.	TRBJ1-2	TGTGCCAGCAGTGACAGGATTAACTATGGCTACACCTTC	CASSDRINYGYTF
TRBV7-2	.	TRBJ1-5	TGTGCCAGCAGCTTCGGGGGAAATCAGCCCCAGCATTTT	CASSFGGNQPQHF
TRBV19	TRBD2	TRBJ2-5	TGTGCCAGTAAGGAGCGGGAGAGGGTAGAGACCCAGTACTTC	CASKERERVETQYF
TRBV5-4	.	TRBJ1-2	TGTGCCAGCAGCTTGGGGATGCTCGAAGGGGCTTACACCTTC	CASSLGMLEGAYTF
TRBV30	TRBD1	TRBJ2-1	TGTGCCTGTTCCGGGACAGGGGGATACAATGAGCAGTTCTTC	CACSGTGGYNEQFF
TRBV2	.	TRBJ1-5	TGTGCCAGCAGTGCCCGCTCAGGGTTCAATCAGCCCCAGCATTTT	CASSARSGFNQPQHF
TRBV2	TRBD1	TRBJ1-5	TGTGCCAGCCGGGACAGTAATCAGCCCCAGCATTTT	CASRDSNQPQHF